The 26 T cell receptor beta chains reported below all come from one sample, sequenced in a study of cytomegalovirus exposure and HLA in healthy donors. Vbeta (60) and Jbeta (13) primers were used in the PCR. The protocol was immunoSEQ multiplex PCR, while the TCRdb copy is restricted to in-frame clones and leaves out a portion. The profile shows some 170,000 clones, roughly 81% of them singletons. The sequenced material came from PBMCs. Every receptor here comes from a woman aged 18-29 years in good health and CMV-seropositive.

The J gene is TRBJ2-7, the V gene TRBV28; 15 bases are shared with TRBD2. The CDR3 has 16 amino acids. Germline V gives CDR1 MDHEN, CDR2 SYDVKM. V lost 7 bases and J lost 4; bases outside the gene matches: 8. The CDR3 nucleotides are TGTGCCAGCACCGGGACTAGCGGGGGGATAATTTACGAGCAGTACTTC. Translation gives CASTGTSGGIIYEQYF.

The chain has TRBV6-1 and TRBJ2-5; D is possibly TRBD1 (6 bases). This CDR3 is 15 amino acids long. CDR1 MNHNS and CDR2 SASEGT come from the germline V gene. Trimming removed 4 bases from V and 2 bases from J, with 14 bases in between. The CDR3 coding sequence is TGTGCCAGCAGTGGTGGAGTGGGGGCGCAAGAGACCCAGTACTTC. Amino acids: CASSGGVGAQETQYF.

This chain links TRBV7-2 with TRBJ1-2; D is unclear. Germline V gives CDR1 SGHTA, CDR2 FQGNSA. The CDR3 is 11 amino acids. The ends were cut back, 3 bases at V and 8 bases at J, with 7 bases in the middle. The CDR3 loop reads CASSFGDGYTF. DNA for the CDR3: TGTGCCAGCAGCTTCGGAGACGGCTACACCTTC.

The chain links TRBV6-5 to TRBJ2-5; TRBD2 agrees at 7 bases. Unmatched junction bases numbered 9, after V lost 5 bases and J lost 6 bases. Germline V gene sequence: CDR1 MNHEY, CDR2 SVGAGI. There are 14 residues in the CDR3. CDR3 region: CASSRTSVRQTQYF. The CDR3 coding sequence is TGTGCCAGCAGTCGGACTAGTGTGCGGCAGACCCAGTACTTC.

V and J are TRBV4-1 and TRBJ1-3, with TRBD1 matching 8 bases. Trimming removed 4 bases from V and 3 bases from J; junction bases left unmatched: 8. The CDR3 runs 16 residues. Per germline, CDR1 MGHRA and CDR2 YSYEKL. CDR3 sequence (DNA): TGCGCCAGCAGCCCCGACGACAGGGGAGGTGGAAACACCATATATTTT. This gives the protein CASSPDDRGGGNTIYF.

The rearrangement links TRBV19 to TRBJ2-3; D ambiguous. Trimming took off 7 bases at V and 4 bases at J, with 9 bases between the two ends. The germline V gene has CDR1 LNHDA and CDR2 SQIVND (reference sequence). The CDR3 runs 12 residues. The CDR3 here is CASKDEADTQYF. The CDR3 DNA reads as TGTGCCAGTAAAGATGAGGCAGATACGCAGTATTTT.

DNA for the CDR3: TGTGCCACTACGGGACAGGGGAACACTGAAGCTTTCTTT. This gives the protein CATTGQGNTEAFF. The gene calls are TRBV2 and TRBJ1-1; 9 nucleotides agree with TRBD1. The CDR3 contains 13 residues. The V gene's germline CDR1 is SNHLY and CDR2 FYNNEI. Germline trimming cut 10 bases from V and 1 base from J; bases unmatched to any gene: 4.

The rearrangement joins TRBV27 to TRBJ1-1; unclear D gene. The V and J ends lost 2 bases and 2 bases respectively, with 9 bases between them. The CDR3 has 14 amino acids. In germline, CDR1 is MNHEY, CDR2 SMNVEV (reference sequence). The CDR3 protein is CASSLSERNTEAFF. CDR3 nucleotides: TGTGCCAGCAGTTTAAGTGAGAGAAACACTGAAGCTTTCTTT.

The chain has TRBV6-5 and TRBJ1-1; 7 bases align to TRBD1. CDR3 length: 15 amino acids. Germline CDR1 and CDR2: MNHEY and SVGAGI. J gave up 1 base and V 9 bases, and 11 bases lay outside the gene matches. In nucleotides, the CDR3 is TGTGCCAGACTCCCCACGACAGGGCAGAACACTGAAGCTTTCTTT. Residues: CARLPTTGQNTEAFF.

The chain combines TRBV19 with TRBJ2-5; 8 bases agree with TRBD1. V shed 6 bases, J shed 4 bases, and the junction held 10 bases outside the gene matches. The CDR3 has 15 amino acids. The germline CDR1 and CDR2 sequences are LNHDA and SQIVND (reference sequence). The CDR3 is CASRVGRGRGETQYF. DNA for the CDR3: TGTGCCAGTAGAGTGGGCAGGGGGCGCGGAGAGACCCAGTACTTC.

The chain has TRBV25-1 and TRBJ2-3, with 8 bases lining up with TRBD2. This CDR3 spans 17 amino acids. The V gene end was trimmed by 3 bases and the J gene end by 3 bases; junction bases not matched to a gene: 11. Germline-derived CDR1 and CDR2 are MGHDK and SYGVNS. The DNA of the CDR3 is TGTGCCAGCAGTGACTCGCGGCGGGGGGTTCTTACAGATACGCAGTATTTT. Amino acids: CASSDSRRGVLTDTQYF.

The genes are TRBV6-5 and TRBJ1-1; 12 positions match TRBD1. From germline, CDR1 is MNHEY and CDR2 SVGAGI. The length of the CDR3 is 15 residues. Trimming took 11 bases from V and 0 from J; bases not matched to a gene: 7. Here the CDR3 DNA reads TGTGCCTCTTCGGGGACAGGGGGCATGAACACTGAAGCTTTCTTT. It specifies CASSGTGGMNTEAFF.

The CDR3 region is CAWSDSSPGISSCEKLFF. DNA for the CDR3: TGTGCCTGGAGTGATTCAAGCCCCGGGATCTCTTCCTGCGAAAAACTGTTTTTT. This chain uses TRBV30 with TRBJ1-4, with unresolved D. Deletions cut 1 base from V and 8 bases from J, with 26 bases between. Looked up from germline, CDR1 is GTSNPN and CDR2 is SVGIG (reference sequence). This CDR3 region has 18 residues.

This chain connects TRBV30 to TRBJ2-2; D remains ambiguous. Trimming left V 2 bases short and J 1 base short, with 8 bases between. Germline V lookup: CDR1 GTSNPN, CDR2 SVGIG (reference sequence). The CDR3 covers 14 residues. Written as DNA, the CDR3 is TGTGCCTGGAGTACGACACGGAACACCGGGGAGCTGTTTTTT. It is translated as CAWSTTRNTGELFF.

The V call is TRBV11-2, the J call TRBJ1-5; TRBD1 might be the D (5 bases). The V and J ends lost 0 bases and 3 bases respectively, with 9 bases between them. Germline CDR1 is SGHAT and CDR2 is FQNNGV. This CDR3 contains 15 residues. The chain's CDR3 is CASSLDGRVNQPQHF. The DNA for the CDR3 is TGTGCCAGCAGCTTAGATGGCAGGGTCAATCAGCCCCAGCATTTT.

J is TRBJ2-1 and V is TRBV7-2, with TRBD2 as a possible D gene (7 bases). Germline lookup yields CDR1 SGHTA and CDR2 FQGNSA. V dropped 5 bases and J dropped 2 bases, with 16 bases sitting between them. There are 16 residues in the CDR3. The CDR3 region is CASSQRGGGAYNEQFF. The CDR3 DNA reads TGTGCCAGCAGCCAACGAGGGGGGGGAGCCTACAATGAGCAGTTCTTC.

The chain carries TRBV6-4 and TRBJ2-2; D may be TRBD1 (6 bases). V shed 5 bases and J shed 3 bases, with 10 bases lying between them. The CDR3 totals 14 residues. Per germline, CDR1 MRHNA and CDR2 SNTAGT. The CDR3 spells CASSPSGDTGELFF. In DNA form, the CDR3 reads TGTGCCAGCAGTCCTTCAGGGGACACCGGGGAGCTGTTTTTT.

The rearrangement joins TRBV6-1 to TRBJ2-2, with TRBD2 as a possible D gene (6 bases). This CDR3 has 16 residues. CDR1 and CDR2 (germline): MNHNS, SASEGT. The germline V and J ends were trimmed by 3 bases and 2 bases, with 13 bases remaining between them. This CDR3 reads CASSEIAGKNTGELFF. CDR3 nucleotides: TGTGCCAGCAGTGAGATCGCGGGGAAAAACACCGGGGAGCTGTTTTTT.

The V and J genes are TRBV5-6 and TRBJ2-5; tentative D call: TRBD2 (5 bases). Trimming pared 0 bases from V and 2 bases from J, leaving 17 bases between. The germline V gene has CDR1 SGHDT and CDR2 YYEEEE. The CDR3 runs to 17 residues. As DNA, the CDR3 is TGTGCCAGCAGCTTGGTGTTCTTGGACTTCCGACAAGAGACCCAGTACTTC. Translated, it gives CASSLVFLDFRQETQYF.

This clone appeared a few times. The rearrangement uses TRBV6-5 and TRBJ2-4; TRBD2 matches 7 bases. The germline V gene has CDR1 MNHEY and CDR2 SVGAGI. J gave up 2 bases and V 5 bases, and 6 bases lay outside the gene matches. CDR3 length equals 15 residues. In nucleotides, the CDR3 is TGTGCCAGCAGTACAAGCGGGGTAACCAAAAACATTCAGTACTTC. Translating it yields CASSTSGVTKNIQYF.

The chain employs TRBV28 and TRBJ2-7; D is unclear. There are 11 residues in the CDR3. Per the germline V gene, CDR1 is MDHEN and CDR2 is SYDVKM. The V and J ends lost 5 bases and 4 bases respectively, with 6 bases between them. This chain's CDR3 is CASSLFYEQYF. CDR3 nucleotide sequence: TGTGCCAGCAGTCTGTTTTACGAGCAGTACTTC.

The V gene is TRBV10-3, the J gene TRBJ1-5, with 7 bases matching TRBD1. The V segment lost 7 bases and the J segment 5 bases; nucleotides outside the gene matches: 14. CDR3 length equals 16 residues. Germline values: CDR1 ENHRY, CDR2 SYGVKD. This CDR3 is CAINDPTTGTHQPQHF. CDR3 DNA sequence: TGTGCCATCAACGACCCCACGACAGGGACCCATCAGCCCCAGCATTTT.

The J gene is TRBJ2-5, the V gene TRBV6-5, with TRBD2 as a possible D gene (5 bases). The CDR3 is made up of 13 amino acids. From germline, CDR1 is MNHEY and CDR2 SVGAGI. V lost 5 bases to trimming and J lost 2 bases, with 9 bases between them. In DNA form, the CDR3 reads TGTGCCAGCAGTCGCACTAGTCAAGAGACCCAGTACTTC. It yields the protein CASSRTSQETQYF.

The chain employs TRBV19 and TRBJ2-5; D is unresolved. Germline-derived CDR1 and CDR2 are LNHDA and SQIVND (reference sequence). Trimming took 4 bases from V and 0 from J, leaving 6 bases between them. This CDR3 is built from 13 residues. The CDR3 DNA reads as TGTGCCAGTAGTAGGGCCGACCAAGAGACCCAGTACTTC. This translates into CASSRADQETQYF.

In this sample, this clone turned up once. V is TRBV5-4 and J is TRBJ2-7; weak D call: TRBD2 (5 bases). Germline V gene data show CDR1 as SGHNT and CDR2 as YYREEE (reference sequence). The CDR3 spans 13 residues. Trimming took 2 bases from V and 3 from J, leaving 9 bases between them. This chain's CDR3 is CASSFEGYYEQYF. The CDR3 nucleotides are TGTGCCAGCAGCTTCGAGGGTTACTACGAGCAGTACTTC.

The chain couples TRBV27 to TRBJ1-5, with 8 bases fitting TRBD1. Germline-derived CDR1 and CDR2 are MNHEY and SMNVEV (reference sequence). The trim removed 5 bases at V and 4 bases at J, leaving 4 bases unmatched. The CDR3 is 14 residues long. For the CDR3, the DNA is TGTGCCAGCAGTCCCCGGACAGGGAATCAGCCCCAGCATTTT. It is translated as CASSPRTGNQPQHF.